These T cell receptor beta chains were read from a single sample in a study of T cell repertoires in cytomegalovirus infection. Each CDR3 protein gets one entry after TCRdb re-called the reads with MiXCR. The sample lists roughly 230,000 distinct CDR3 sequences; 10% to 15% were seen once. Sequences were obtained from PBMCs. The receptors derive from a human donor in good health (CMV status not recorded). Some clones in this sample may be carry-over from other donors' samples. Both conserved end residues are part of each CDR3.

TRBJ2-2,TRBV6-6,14,CASSYSATGGRLFF
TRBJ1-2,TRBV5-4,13,CASSLVRDYGYTF
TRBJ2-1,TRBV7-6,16,CASSLEAGGGYNEQFF
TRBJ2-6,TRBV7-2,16,CASSIQGAPGANVLTF
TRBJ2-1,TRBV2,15,CASLGATISYNEQFF
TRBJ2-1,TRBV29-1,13,CSVEDPGDNEQFF
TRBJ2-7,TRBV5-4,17,CASSSIIRAGGSYEQYF
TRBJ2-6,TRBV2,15,CASKLNRGGANVLTF
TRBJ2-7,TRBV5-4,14,CASSPEGPLYEQYF
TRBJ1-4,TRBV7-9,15,CASSSWGQGDEKLFF
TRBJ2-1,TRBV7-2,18,CASSLAQGGTLSYNEQFF
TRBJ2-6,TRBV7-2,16,CASSSGQGLPRYVLTF
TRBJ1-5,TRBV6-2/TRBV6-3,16,CASSYSGVISNQPQHF
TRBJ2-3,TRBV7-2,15,CASSLVVSSTDTQYF
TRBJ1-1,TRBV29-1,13,CSVGPGGGTEAFF
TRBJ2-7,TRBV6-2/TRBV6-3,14,CASNYETHGYEQYF
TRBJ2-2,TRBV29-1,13,CSVENRDTGELFF
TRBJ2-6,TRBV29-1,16,CSGRQGVSSGANVLTF
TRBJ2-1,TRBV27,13,CATKRAIYNEQFF
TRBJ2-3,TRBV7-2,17,CASSLASAGGPGDTQYF
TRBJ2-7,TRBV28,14,CASRPTSGAYEQYF
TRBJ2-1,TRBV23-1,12,CASSQSRLKQFF
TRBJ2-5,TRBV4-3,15,CASSQDPAGQKTQYF
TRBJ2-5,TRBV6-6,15,CASSYLGTSAETQYF
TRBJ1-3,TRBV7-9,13,CASSFGTENTIYF
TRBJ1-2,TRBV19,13,CASSMDKNYGYTF
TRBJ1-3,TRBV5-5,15,CASSLVAGSGNTIYF
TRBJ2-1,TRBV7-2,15,CASSSSSSGTNEQFF